These 28 T cell receptor beta chains came from one sample sequenced in a study of neurological immune-mediated disorders. Described time point: longitudinal time-point 3. Using its own MiXCR run on the 5' RACE reads, TCRdb lists one record per CDR3 protein. Here the sample spans fewer than 110,000 distinct CDR3 sequences, under 14% being singletons. The sample was PBMCs. All receptors come from a female donor with HTLV-1-associated myelopathy (HAM/TSP).

This clonotype has a count of ten or more. The rearrangement uses TRBV5-1 and TRBJ2-3, with D perhaps TRBD2 (7 bases). V dropped 4 bases and J dropped 2 bases, with 17 bases sitting between them. CDR3 size: 16 residues. Germline loops: CDR1 SGHRS, CDR2 YFSETQ. CDR3 sequence: CASSLEGGAVTDTQYF. The CDR3 DNA reads TGCGCCAGCAGCCTCGAGGGGGGGGCGGTCACAGATACGCAGTATTTT.

This clonotype was detected many times. The genes are TRBV20-1 and TRBJ1-1; D possibly corresponds to TRBD1 (5 bases). Germline V lookup: CDR1 DFQATT, CDR2 SNEGSKA (reference sequence). The CDR3 length is 14 residues. Trimming removed 0 bases at V and 3 bases at J, with 11 bases between. CDR3 sequence: CSARDRRGDTEAFF. As DNA, the CDR3 is TGCAGTGCTAGAGACCGGCGGGGGGACACTGAAGCTTTCTTT.

This clonotype was recorded at least ten times. This chain connects TRBV28 to TRBJ1-2; weak D call: TRBD1 (6 bases). The germline V gene encodes CDR1 MDHEN and CDR2 SYDVKM. The V gene lost 7 bases and the J gene lost 4 bases, with 16 bases spanning the gap. The CDR3 is 14 residues long. CDR3 coding DNA: TGTGCCAGCAACAAAAGGGGGGGCGCCTATGGCTACACCTTC. Its protein is CASNKRGGAYGYTF.

The chain couples TRBV9 to TRBJ2-7, with D perhaps matching TRBD1 or TRBD2 (6 bases each). With 0 bases removed from V and 4 bases from J, the gap between germline ends came to 14 bases. The CDR3 runs to 15 residues. The germline V gene has CDR1 SGDLS and CDR2 YYNGEE. The CDR3 region is CASSVEGGLQYEQYF. The CDR3 DNA sequence: TGTGCCAGCAGCGTAGAGGGGGGATTACAGTACGAGCAGTACTTC.

This clonotype was seen at least ten times. V gene TRBV4-1 combines with J gene TRBJ1-5; D gene uncertain. The CDR3 spans 14 residues. V gave up 0 bases and J gave up 6 bases, with 9 bases separating them. Germline V lookup: CDR1 MGHRA, CDR2 YSYEKL. Here the CDR3 reads CASSQDSGIQPQHF. The CDR3 nucleotides are TGCGCCAGCAGCCAAGATTCGGGGATTCAGCCCCAGCATTTT.

This clonotype was detected many times. This chain links TRBV5-1 with TRBJ1-2; D might be TRBD1 (6 bases). This CDR3 is 18 amino acids long. CDR1 SGHRS and CDR2 YFSETQ come from the germline V gene. Between the trimmed V and J ends, which lost 0 bases and 3 bases, there was a span of 21 bases. The DNA for the CDR3 is TGCGCCAGCAGCTTGGCCTTGGGGACAAGGGCACTCGACTATGGCTACACCTTC. Residues: CASSLALGTRALDYGYTF.

There are many counts of this clonotype. The chain combines TRBV20-1 with TRBJ2-7, with 8 bases identical to TRBD2. Germline lookup yields CDR1 DFQATT and CDR2 SNEGSKA (reference sequence). This CDR3 is built from 14 residues. The V and J ends lost 3 bases and 4 bases, in that order; junction bases with no gene match: 8. CDR3 residues: CSASSGTSTYEQYF. The CDR3, as DNA: TGCAGTGCTAGTTCCGGGACTAGTACTTACGAGCAGTACTTC.

The gene calls are TRBV5-1 and TRBJ1-2, with D unresolved. This CDR3 region has 14 residues. The V and J ends lost 3 bases and 6 bases respectively, with 15 bases between them. The V gene's germline CDR1 is SGHRS and CDR2 YFSETQ. CDR3 DNA: TGCGCCAGCAGCTCTGGTGGCGCAGGTAATGGCTACACCTTC. It specifies CASSSGGAGNGYTF.

The V call is TRBV7-2, the J call TRBJ2-5, with D maybe TRBD1 (5 bases). The ends were cut back, 11 bases at V and 2 bases at J, with 24 bases in the middle. Germline CDR1 SGHTA, CDR2 FQGNSA. The CDR3 spans 16 residues. CDR3 residues: CASRLDTGPSQETQYF. The CDR3 DNA reads as TGTGCCTCCCGATTGGACACCGGGCCCTCTCAAGAGACCCAGTACTTC.

This clonotype was seen at least ten times. The gene calls are TRBV24-1 and TRBJ2-3; weak D call: TRBD2 (6 bases). This CDR3 comprises 13 residues. Germline lookup yields CDR1 KGHDR and CDR2 SFDVKD. Trimming took 4 bases from V and 6 from J, leaving 10 bases between them. The CDR3 reads CATSDGTRDTQYF. DNA of the CDR3: TGTGCCACCAGTGACGGGACTCGGGATACGCAGTATTTT.

This clonotype was recorded at least ten times. V is TRBV5-6 and J is TRBJ2-7; tentatively, D is TRBD1 (5 bases). CDR1 and CDR2 (germline): SGHDT, YYEEEE. The CDR3 loop spans 13 amino acids. V lost 8 bases, J lost 6 bases, and 18 bases lay in between. The chain's CDR3 is CASMGDPQGEQYF. The DNA for the CDR3 is TGTGCCAGTATGGGCGACCCTCAGGGCGAGCAGTACTTC. Using reference TRBV5-6 and TRBJ2-7 for the parts outside the CDR3, the full variable domain is DAGVTQSPTHLIKTRGQQVTLRCSPKSGHDTVSWYQQALGQGPQFIFQYYEEEERQRGNFPDRFSGHQFPNYSSELNVNALLLGDSALYLCASMGDPQGEQYFGPGTRLTVT.

This clonotype has ten or more counts. The J gene is TRBJ2-1, the V gene TRBV20-1; 7 positions agree with TRBD1. The CDR3 consists of 13 residues. The germline gives CDR1 DFQATT, CDR2 SNEGSKA (reference sequence). With V trimmed by 5 bases and J by 5 bases, 6 bases remained unmatched. DNA of the CDR3: TGCAGTGCTTGCCGGGACAGCAACAATGAGCAGTTCTTC. Its protein is CSACRDSNNEQFF.

This clonotype was recorded at least ten times. V gene TRBV12-3 or TRBV12-4 combines with J gene TRBJ2-3, with 9 bases identical to TRBD2. After removal of 1 base from V and 5 bases from J, the junction contained 7 bases not matched to a gene. The CDR3 runs to 16 residues. The CDR3, as DNA: TGTGCCAGCAGTTTAGGTGCGGGGGGGCCTAGAGATACGCAGTATTTT. It encodes CASSLGAGGPRDTQYF.

This clonotype showed up just a few times. The gene calls are TRBV27 and TRBJ2-7; a weak D match, TRBD2 (6 bases). The CDR3 consists of 15 residues. The germline V gene has CDR1 MNHEY and CDR2 SMNVEV (reference sequence). V was trimmed by 5 bases and J by 0 bases, leaving 14 bases between them. CDR3 DNA: TGTGCCAGCAGTCCCGGCCCCGGGGGCTCCTACGAGCAGTACTTC. It specifies CASSPGPGGSYEQYF.

This clonotype has a count of ten or more. The J gene is TRBJ1-5, the V gene TRBV20-1, with D perhaps matching TRBD1 (6 bases). Germline CDR1 reads DFQATT; CDR2 reads SNEGSKA (reference sequence). V was cut by 5 bases and J by 2 bases, with 16 bases left in between. The CDR3 has 15 amino acids. For the CDR3, the DNA is TGCAGTGCTGACGGGAGGGGGAATGGCAATCAGCCCCAGCATTTT. Translation: CSADGRGNGNQPQHF.

The rearrangement joins TRBV12-3 or TRBV12-4 to TRBJ2-2; D call uncertain. V lost 3 bases to trimming and J lost 6 bases, with 8 bases between them. The CDR3 runs 13 residues. The CDR3 loop is CASSFEVPGELFF. The DNA of the CDR3 is TGTGCCAGCAGTTTCGAGGTCCCCGGGGAGCTGTTTTTT.

This clonotype appeared many times. The V call is TRBV5-1, the J call TRBJ1-2; D unclear. Germline V gene lookup returns CDR1 SGHRS and CDR2 YFSETQ. The CDR3 consists of 14 residues. Trimming removed 2 bases from V and 4 bases from J, with 12 bases in between. This CDR3 is CASSFKDDAYGYTF. The CDR3 DNA follows: TGCGCCAGCAGCTTCAAAGACGATGCCTATGGCTACACCTTC.

This clonotype was recorded many times. J is TRBJ1-2 and V is TRBV5-1; D gene unclear. Germline values: CDR1 SGHRS, CDR2 YFSETQ. The CDR3 runs to 15 residues. V was trimmed by 0 bases and J by 3 bases, leaving 12 bases between them. The CDR3 loop is CASSLDGRDYYGYTF. The CDR3 DNA reads as TGCGCCAGCAGCTTGGACGGCAGAGATTACTATGGCTACACCTTC.

This clonotype was detected ten times or more. This rearrangement joins TRBV10-1 to TRBJ2-1; 10 nucleotides agree with TRBD2. Germline V CDR1 and CDR2: WNHNN, SYGVQD (reference sequence). V lost 2 bases and J lost 4; bases outside the gene matches: 2. The CDR3 is 15 amino acids. This CDR3 reads CASSEASGGYNEQFF. The CDR3 nucleotides are TGCGCCAGCAGTGAGGCTAGCGGGGGTTACAATGAGCAGTTCTTC.

This clonotype was counted only a few times. The chain carries TRBV7-2 and TRBJ2-2, with 12 bases lining up with TRBD1. Trimming cost V 4 bases and J 7 bases; bases outside gene matches: 4. This CDR3 contains 15 residues. In germline, CDR1 is SGHTA, CDR2 FQGNSA. The CDR3 DNA reads as TGTGCCAGCAGCTCCGGGACAGGGGGCTTCGGGGAGCTGTTTTTT. Protein sequence: CASSSGTGGFGELFF.

This clonotype has at least ten counts. The J gene is TRBJ1-4, the V gene TRBV5-6, with unresolved D. Looked up from germline, CDR1 is SGHDT and CDR2 is YYEEEE. With 0 bases removed from V and 4 bases from J, the gap between germline ends came to 4 bases. CDR3 length equals 13 residues. CDR3 residues: CASSLEVNEKLFF. DNA of the CDR3: TGTGCCAGCAGCTTGGAAGTTAATGAAAAACTGTTTTTT.

In its sample, this clonotype was seen many times. V is TRBV12-3 or TRBV12-4 and J is TRBJ2-2; D might be TRBD1 (6 bases). There are 14 residues in the CDR3. The V end was cut by 9 bases, the J end by 0 bases, with 11 bases between. The CDR3, as DNA: TGTGCCAGGAGGGGGACGGCGAACACCGGGGAGCTGTTTTTT. This sequence encodes CARRGTANTGELFF.

This clonotype has a count of ten or more. The rearrangement joins TRBV28 to TRBJ2-5, with 8 bases matching TRBD2. This CDR3 spans 15 amino acids. V lost 6 bases and J lost 2; bases outside the gene matches: 8. The germline gives CDR1 MDHEN, CDR2 SYDVKM. In DNA, the CDR3 is TGTGCCAGCAGACCCCCCGCTAGCGGGCAAGAGACCCAGTACTTC. Translated: CASRPPASGQETQYF.

This clonotype was seen many times. This chain joins TRBV18 and TRBJ2-3; no clear D gene. V was clipped by 6 bases and J by 0 bases, with 10 bases between them. Germline V gene sequence: CDR1 KGHSH, CDR2 LQKENI. The CDR3 contains 14 residues. For the CDR3, the DNA is TGTGCCAGCTCCTCTCTACCTAGCACAGATACGCAGTATTTT. This codes for CASSSLPSTDTQYF. Variable domain in full (rest from reference TRBV18 and TRBJ2-3): NAGVMQNPRHLVRRRGQEARLRCSPMKGHSHVYWYRQLPEEGLKFMVYLQKENIIDESGMPKERFSAEFPKEGPSILRIQQVVRGDSAAYFCASSSLPSTDTQYFGPGTRLTVL.

This clonotype was counted ten times or more. This rearrangement joins TRBV20-1 to TRBJ2-2, with TRBD2 matching over 9 bases. CDR3 length: 16 amino acids. CDR1 and CDR2 from the germline V gene are DFQATT and SNEGSKA (reference sequence). V trimming: 0 bases; J trimming: 2 bases; junction bases outside the gene matches: 4. The CDR3 coding sequence is TGCAGTGCTAGAGATGGCGGGGGGGGAAACACCGGGGAGCTGTTTTTT. Encoded protein: CSARDGGGGNTGELFF.

J is TRBJ2-3 and V is TRBV20-1; no definite D call. Germline CDR1 and CDR2: DFQATT and SNEGSKA (reference sequence). The V end lost 0 bases, the J end lost 0 bases, and 13 bases lay between the germline ends. This CDR3 is built from 16 residues. Written as DNA, the CDR3 is TGCAGTGCTAGAGATCCGGGCGGCATTAGCACAGATACGCAGTATTTT. Its protein is CSARDPGGISTDTQYF.

This clonotype was observed many times. J is TRBJ2-5 and V is TRBV10-2, with 12 nucleotides matching TRBD2. With 3 bases clipped from V and 5 bases from J, the junction kept 13 bases outside the gene matches. Per the germline V gene, CDR1 is WSHSY and CDR2 is SAAADI. CDR3 length: 18 amino acids. CDR3 sequence: CASSDGGLAGGPRETQYF. The CDR3 DNA is TGCGCCAGCAGTGATGGTGGGCTAGCGGGGGGGCCGAGGGAGACCCAGTACTTC.

This clonotype was seen ten or more times. The V gene is TRBV15, the J gene TRBJ2-3, with no clear D. This CDR3 is 15 amino acids long. V was trimmed by 2 bases and J by 6 bases, leaving 15 bases between them. The germline gives CDR1 LNHNV, CDR2 YYDKDF (reference sequence). DNA for the CDR3: TGTGCCACCAGCAGATCCGATAGGCCCGGGGATACGCAGTATTTT. It translates to CATSRSDRPGDTQYF.